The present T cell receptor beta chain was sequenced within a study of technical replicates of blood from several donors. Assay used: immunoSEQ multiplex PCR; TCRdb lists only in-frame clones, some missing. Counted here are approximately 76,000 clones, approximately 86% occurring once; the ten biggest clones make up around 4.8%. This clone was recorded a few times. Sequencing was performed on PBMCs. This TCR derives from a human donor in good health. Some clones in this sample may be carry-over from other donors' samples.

CDR3 protein: CASSDTGNSPLHF. The CDR3 DNA follows: TGTGCCAGTAGTGATACAGGAAATTCACCCCTCCACTTT. The rearrangement joins TRBV19 to TRBJ1-6; possible D gene TRBD1, 5 bases. CDR3 length equals 13 residues. Deletions cut 5 bases from V and 7 bases from J, with 9 bases between. Looked up from germline, CDR1 is LNHDA and CDR2 is SQIVND (reference sequence). Full variable domain (remainder filled in from reference TRBV19 and TRBJ1-6): DGGITQSPKYLFRKEGQNVTLSCEQNLNHDAMYWYRQDPGQGLRLIYYSQIVNDFQKGDIAEGYSVSREKKESFPLTVTSAQKNPTAFYLCASSDTGNSPLHFGNGTRLTVT.